A single T cell receptor beta chain is shown here with its context. The sample belongs to a study of blood T cell repertoires in COVID-19. Background on the study: T cells, B-cell-depleted T cells, or PBMCs supplied cDNA or gDNA.

Original methodology: Reference gene primer amplification gave nucleated cell count estimates. Libraries were prepared by immunoSEQ multiplex PCR; TCRdb keeps only in-frame clonotypes and omits some of them. The V and J calls and clone size were taken over from that table, and D and trimming were inferred from the DNA. The sample carries some 200,000 clones, under 90% recorded once. Germline values: CDR1 MNHEY, CDR2 SVGAGI. This CDR3 contains 13 residues. V lost 11 bases and J lost 2; bases outside the gene matches: 7. The sample comprised peripheral blood. V and J are TRBV6-5 and TRBJ1-2; 8 bases are a match to TRBD1. The receptor was derived from a man aged 50 to 60 with acute or convalescent COVID-19. Here the CDR3 reads CAGGRTGNYGYTF. The CDR3 DNA follows: TGTGCCGGAGGCCGGACAGGGAACTATGGCTACACCTTC.